The next 9 T cell receptor beta chains were all read from a single sample in a study of regulatory T cells in long-lasting Graves disease. Time point denoted: persistent/refractory GD, antithyroid drugs over 5 years with positive TRAb. The TCR library was made from RNA extracted from PBMCs. Building of the TCR beta libraries involved iRepertoire HTBI primers and Arm-PCR of CDR3 regions. One entry per CDR3 protein, called by TCRdb with MiXCR from the multiplex PCR reads. Of 700,000 or so distinct CDR3 sequences listed, 25% to 30% are singletons. This specimen was peripheral blood mononuclear cells (PBMCs), taken when the disease was refractory, from a patient treated with antithyroid drugs. Source of these receptors: a female donor with Graves disease.

The sample holds a few counts of this clonotype. The chain couples TRBV20-1 to TRBJ2-7; perhaps TRBD1 as D (5 bases). V was clipped by 1 base and J by 6 bases, with 13 bases between them. CDR1 DFQATT and CDR2 SNEGSKA come from the germline V gene (reference sequence). CDR3 length: 13 residues. As DNA, the CDR3 is TGCAGTGCTAGAGGAATGGGGCAGGGCGAGCAGTACTTC. This sequence encodes CSARGMGQGEQYF.

This chain uses TRBV6-2 or TRBV6-3 with TRBJ1-2; D unresolved. Trimming took 5 bases from V and 4 from J, leaving 17 bases between them. This CDR3 spans 15 amino acids. CDR1 and CDR2 (germline): MNHEY, SVGEGT. The CDR3 region is CASSRYGDPGYGYTF. For the CDR3, the DNA is TGTGCCAGCAGTAGATACGGAGATCCTGGCTATGGCTACACCTTC.

With regard to this clonotype: The CDR3 does not close with the conserved phenylalanine or tryptophan, likely indicating a read error. This chain uses TRBV3-1 with TRBJ1-2, with 7 bases matching TRBD1. Germline V CDR1 and CDR2: LGHDT, YNNKEL (reference sequence). This CDR3 has 15 residues. J was trimmed by 5 bases and V by 4 bases; bases with no gene match: 10. Written as DNA, the CDR3 is TGTGCCAGCAGCCCCGATTTGGACAGGACTTATGGCTACACCCTC. It translates to CASSPDLDRTYGYTL.

This sequence joins TRBV2 and TRBJ2-1; D may be TRBD2 (6 bases). The V and J ends lost 9 bases and 1 base respectively, with 16 bases between them. This CDR3 comprises 15 residues. The germline CDR1 and CDR2 sequences are SNHLY and FYNNEI. DNA of the CDR3: TGTGCCAGTGCGGGAAAGTTCGGGTCCTACAATGAGCAGTTCTTC. Translated, it gives CASAGKFGSYNEQFF.

This clonotype came up a few times. V gene TRBV30 combines with J gene TRBJ1-5; D is ambiguous. Germline CDR1 reads GTSNPN; CDR2 reads SVGIG (reference sequence). V shed 0 bases and J shed 3 bases, with 9 bases lying between them. This CDR3 spans 14 amino acids. CDR3 nucleotide sequence: TGTGCCTGGAGTGTAAAACAGAACAATCAGCCCCAGCATTTT. It encodes CAWSVKQNNQPQHF.

This clonotype was seen only a few times. V gene TRBV5-1 combines with J gene TRBJ1-1; D gene unclear. Germline loops: CDR1 SGHRS, CDR2 YFSETQ. V lost 4 bases and J 0 bases, leaving 10 bases between the germline ends. The CDR3 has 14 amino acids. The CDR3 spells CASSPRQLNTEAFF. For the CDR3, the DNA is TGCGCCAGCAGCCCCCGTCAGCTGAACACTGAAGCTTTCTTT.

This chain uses TRBV20-1 with TRBJ1-1, with 9 bases that match TRBD1. Germline values: CDR1 DFQATT, CDR2 SNEGSKA (reference sequence). The trim removed 5 bases at V and 4 bases at J, leaving 11 bases unmatched. This CDR3 comprises 15 residues. CDR3 protein: CSAAQGQGTGTEAFF. In nucleotides, the CDR3 is TGCAGTGCTGCGCAAGGACAGGGGACCGGCACTGAAGCTTTCTTT.

This chain uses TRBV7-6 with TRBJ2-2; TRBD2 might be the D (5 bases). There are 14 residues in the CDR3. Germline CDR1 SGHVS, CDR2 FNYEAQ. The germline V and J ends were trimmed by 1 base and 7 bases, with 10 bases remaining between them. CDR3 nucleotide sequence: TGTGCCAGCAGCTTAGGGGGAGACGGCGGGGAGCTGTTTTTT. Translating it yields CASSLGGDGGELFF. The variable domain in full, with the rest retrieved from reference TRBV7-6 and TRBJ2-2, is GAGVSQSPRYKVTKRGQDVALRCDPISGHVSLYWYRQALGQGPEFLTYFNYEAQQDKSGLPNDRFSAERPEGSISTLTIQRTEQRDSAMYRCASSLGGDGGELFFGEGSRLTVL.

In this sample, this clonotype turned up a few times. This sequence joins TRBV5-1 and TRBJ2-7, with 7 nucleotides matching TRBD1. Germline trimming cut 4 bases from V and 5 bases from J; bases unmatched to any gene: 6. CDR3 size: 13 residues. Germline V gives CDR1 SGHRS, CDR2 YFSETQ. The CDR3 region is CASSPGQLHEQYF. The CDR3 nucleotides read TGCGCCAGCAGCCCGGGACAGCTCCACGAGCAGTACTTC. The variable domain in full, with the rest retrieved from reference TRBV5-1 and TRBJ2-7, is KAGVTQTPRYLIKTRGQQVTLSCSPISGHRSVSWYQQTPGQGLQFLFEYFSETQRNKGNFPGRFSGRQFSNSRSEMNVSTLELGDSALYLCASSPGQLHEQYFGPGTRLTVT.